One and the same sample provided the 24 T cell receptor beta chains below, sequenced in a study of CD8 T cells in ankylosing spondylitis. TCRdb independently ran MiXCR on the 5' RACE reads; one entry per CDR3 protein. The repertoire holds 150,000 or so distinct CDR3 sequences, with around 19% as singletons. The sequencing input was blood, either unsorted or a sorted T cell fraction (not recorded which). The receptors were sampled from a male donor with ankylosing spondylitis or in good health (not recorded which).

V is TRBV11-3 and J is TRBJ2-7; D possibly corresponds to TRBD1 (6 bases). V shed 1 base and J shed 3 bases, with 10 bases lying between them. CDR3 length equals 14 residues. The germline gives CDR1 SGHNT, CDR2 YENEEA. This CDR3 reads CASSLGTVNYEQYF. In nucleotides, the CDR3 is TGTGCCAGCAGCTTAGGGACAGTGAACTACGAGCAGTACTTC.

The chain has TRBV3-1 and TRBJ1-4; D is uncertain. Trimming removed 4 bases from V and 5 bases from J, with 11 bases in between. The CDR3 runs to 14 residues. Germline CDR1 is LGHDT and CDR2 is YNNKEL (reference sequence). CDR3 sequence (DNA): TGTGCCAGCAGCCCGTTAGGCGGGAATGAAAAACTGTTTTTT. Amino acid sequence: CASSPLGGNEKLFF.

This clonotype was recorded many times. The V gene is TRBV19, the J gene TRBJ2-3, with D perhaps matching TRBD1 or TRBD2 (6 bases each). This CDR3 is built from 15 residues. Germline CDR1 is LNHDA and CDR2 is SQIVND (reference sequence). Trimming cost V 0 bases and J 0 bases, with 7 bases left between them. The CDR3 nucleotides are TGTGCCAGTAGTATAGACGGGGGCAGCACAGATACGCAGTATTTT. Its translation: CASSIDGGSTDTQYF.

The rearrangement joins TRBV20-1 to TRBJ2-5; D gene uncertain. Germline-derived CDR1 and CDR2 are DFQATT and SNEGSKA (reference sequence). Trimming removed 3 bases from V and 1 base from J, with 9 bases in between. The CDR3 length is 13 residues. The CDR3 protein is CSASGPSQETQYF. DNA for the CDR3: TGCAGTGCTAGCGGGCCCAGCCAAGAGACCCAGTACTTC.

Concerning this clonotype: This clone may be a read error of a much larger clone one base away. The chain recombines TRBV5-4 with TRBJ1-2; D ambiguous. The CDR3 has 13 amino acids. V lost 2 bases, J lost 2 bases, and 7 bases lay in between. CDR1 SGHNT and CDR2 YYREEE come from the germline V gene (reference sequence). The CDR3 protein is CASSFGGNYGYTF. CDR3 nucleotides: TGTGCCAGCAGCTTTGGCGGAAACTATGGCTACACCTTC. Full variable domain (outside the CDR3, taken from reference TRBV5-4 and TRBJ1-2): ETGVTQSPTHLIKTRGQQVTLRCSSQSGHNTVSWYQQALGQGPQFIFQYYREEENGRGNFPPRFSGLQFPNYSSELNVNALELDDSALYLCASSFGGNYGYTFGSGTRLTVV.

This sequence joins TRBV5-1 and TRBJ2-1, with TRBD1 identical over 7 bases. This CDR3 spans 15 amino acids. Per germline, CDR1 SGHRS and CDR2 YFSETQ. V dropped 3 bases and J dropped 8; count of bases not matched to a gene: 11. In nucleotides, the CDR3 is TGCGCCAGCAGCTCCTTCGACAGGGCGGCGGATGAGCAGTTCTTC. Protein product: CASSSFDRAADEQFF.

At least ten counts were recorded for this clonotype. V and J are TRBV12-3 or TRBV12-4 and TRBJ1-2, with D unclear. CDR3 length equals 14 residues. With 6 bases removed from V and 4 bases from J, the gap between germline ends came to 15 bases. The CDR3 is CASSPGDDSYGYTF. The CDR3 region has the DNA TGTGCCAGCAGCCCAGGTGACGATTCCTATGGCTACACCTTC.

In its sample, this clonotype was seen a few times. The rearrangement joins TRBV20-1 to TRBJ2-7; 8 bases agree with TRBD2. The CDR3 is made up of 14 amino acids. V gave up 6 bases and J gave up 2 bases; unmatched junction bases: 9. Germline loops: CDR1 DFQATT, CDR2 SNEGSKA (reference sequence). The DNA for the CDR3 is TGCAGTGCGAAGAGTATAGCGGGACCCTACGAGCAGTACTTC. It encodes CSAKSIAGPYEQYF.

V gene TRBV5-1 combines with J gene TRBJ2-5; weak D call: TRBD1 (6 bases). This CDR3 region has 14 residues. Germline loops: CDR1 SGHRS, CDR2 YFSETQ. The V end lost 4 bases, the J end lost 3 bases, and 13 bases lay between the germline ends. CDR3 amino acids: CASSPGQIKETQYF. CDR3 nucleotide sequence: TGCGCCAGCAGCCCCGGACAGATCAAAGAGACCCAGTACTTC.

This clonotype was observed at least ten times. J is TRBJ2-3 and V is TRBV5-1; 10 nucleotides line up with TRBD2. The V segment lost 0 bases and the J segment 0 bases; nucleotides outside the gene matches: 1. The CDR3 is made up of 16 amino acids. In germline, CDR1 is SGHRS, CDR2 YFSETQ. The CDR3 DNA follows: TGCGCCAGCAGCTTGGCACTAGCGGGAAGCACAGATACGCAGTATTTT. Translated, it gives CASSLALAGSTDTQYF.

This clonotype was detected ten times or more. The rearrangement links TRBV10-3 to TRBJ1-6, with D possibly being TRBD1 (5 bases). The germline gives CDR1 ENHRY, CDR2 SYGVKD. V lost 5 bases and J 0 bases, leaving 20 bases between the germline ends. The CDR3 contains 19 residues. DNA for the CDR3: TGTGCCATCAGTCCTGGGAGGACGGGGGAAAGCTCCTATAATTCACCCCTCCACTTT. It encodes CAISPGRTGESSYNSPLHF.

The V call is TRBV28, the J call TRBJ1-4; the D gene is possibly TRBD1 (5 bases). Germline CDR1 is MDHEN and CDR2 is SYDVKM. Between the trimmed V and J ends, which lost 5 bases and 14 bases, there was a span of 15 bases. CDR3 length: 12 residues. The CDR3 DNA reads as TGTGCCAGCAGTACACCTACCGGGGGTCTGTTTTTT. Protein sequence: CASSTPTGGLFF.

This clonotype was observed a handful of times. The chain is built from TRBV28 and TRBJ2-3; 7 bases agree with TRBD1. Germline CDR1 is MDHEN and CDR2 is SYDVKM. The CDR3 has 13 residues. With V trimmed by 8 bases and J by 7 bases, 9 bases remained unmatched. The CDR3 here is CASLTGSWNTQYF. The CDR3, as DNA: TGTGCCAGCCTGACAGGGTCGTGGAATACGCAGTATTTT.

This clonotype was found many times. The chain recombines TRBV12-3 or TRBV12-4 with TRBJ1-6; D gene ambiguous. The V end was cut by 1 base, the J end by 4 bases, with 5 bases between. The CDR3 spans 14 residues. This chain's CDR3 is CASSLGGYNSPLHF. In DNA form, the CDR3 reads TGTGCCAGCAGTTTAGGCGGGTATAATTCACCCCTCCACTTT.

V gene TRBV14 combines with J gene TRBJ2-3; D is tentatively TRBD1 or TRBD2 (5 bases each). Germline assignment: CDR1 SGHDN and CDR2 FVKESK. The CDR3 extends over 16 amino acids. V was cut by 3 bases and J by 1 base, with 14 bases left in between. This chain's CDR3 is CASSHTYRDGTDTQYF. DNA of the CDR3: TGTGCCAGCAGCCACACCTATCGGGACGGCACAGATACGCAGTATTTT.

The chain has TRBV29-1 and TRBJ1-5; 7 bases line up with TRBD1. V trimming: 4 bases; J trimming: 4 bases; junction bases outside the gene matches: 4. The CDR3 contains 13 residues. From germline, CDR1 is SQVTM and CDR2 ANQGSEA. The CDR3 region is CSVAQGGNQPQHF. As DNA, the CDR3 is TGCAGCGTTGCTCAGGGGGGTAATCAGCCCCAGCATTTT.

The chain is built from TRBV19 and TRBJ1-1, with D perhaps TRBD1 (5 bases). Trimming left V 3 bases short and J 1 base short, with 9 bases between. The germline CDR1 and CDR2 sequences are LNHDA and SQIVND (reference sequence). This CDR3 region has 14 residues. CDR3 sequence reads: CASSIRGANTEAFF. For the CDR3, the DNA is TGTGCCAGTAGTATCCGGGGCGCGAACACTGAAGCTTTCTTT.

This clonotype was counted a few times. CDR3 amino acids: CASSEGGVTYEQYF. The CDR3 DNA sequence: TGTGCCAGCAGTGAAGGCGGGGTTACCTACGAGCAGTACTTC. The rearrangement joins TRBV6-1 to TRBJ2-7; possible D gene TRBD2, 6 bases. This CDR3 spans 14 amino acids. In germline, CDR1 is MNHNS, CDR2 SASEGT. V was shortened by 1 base and J by 2 bases, with 9 bases between the two germline ends.

The genes are TRBV28 and TRBJ1-2; TRBD1 is a possible D gene (6 bases). Per germline, CDR1 MDHEN and CDR2 SYDVKM. V was cut by 6 bases and J by 0 bases, with 20 bases left in between. The CDR3 is 17 amino acids. The CDR3 bases are TGTGCCAGCAGCCTAACAACAGGGACGTATTCTAACTATGGCTACACCTTC. It yields the protein CASSLTTGTYSNYGYTF.

In this sample, this clonotype turned up many times. This chain joins TRBV20-1 and TRBJ2-7, with a tentative D call TRBD2 (6 bases). Germline assignment: CDR1 DFQATT and CDR2 SNEGSKA (reference sequence). V was trimmed by 2 bases and J by 2 bases, leaving 16 bases between them. The CDR3 covers 15 residues. CDR3 region: CSARLARSTTYEQYF. CDR3 in DNA: TGCAGTGCTAGACTAGCGCGTTCTACGACCTACGAGCAGTACTTC.

V usage is TRBV29-1 and J usage is TRBJ2-1, with 7 bases that match TRBD1. In germline, CDR1 is SQVTM, CDR2 ANQGSEA. V trimming: 2 bases; J trimming: 6 bases; junction bases outside the gene matches: 13. This CDR3 contains 16 residues. This chain's CDR3 is CSVEPRDRRGVNEQFF. The DNA for the CDR3 is TGCAGCGTTGAACCTAGGGACAGAAGGGGAGTCAATGAGCAGTTCTTC.

This clonotype was found many times. V is TRBV10-3 and J is TRBJ1-6; the D gene is possibly TRBD1 (5 bases). Germline CDR1 reads ENHRY; CDR2 reads SYGVKD. The germline V and J ends were trimmed by 3 bases and 9 bases, with 6 bases remaining between them. The CDR3 sequence is 12 residues long. For the CDR3, the DNA is TGTGCCATCAGTGATGGGACTTCACCCCTCCACTTT. Translated: CAISDGTSPLHF.

There are many counts of this clonotype. This chain joins TRBV12-3 or TRBV12-4 and TRBJ2-5; 7 bases match TRBD2. This CDR3 has 15 amino acids. Trimming at V came to 1 base and at J to 7 bases, leaving 9 bases not matched to a gene. CDR3 sequence reads: CASSLGPGPGGTQYF. CDR3 in DNA: TGTGCCAGCAGTTTAGGGCCCGGACCGGGAGGGACCCAGTACTTC.

This clonotype was picked up many times. A read error may produce the germline difference seen at one junction end. The chain uses TRBV20-1 and TRBJ2-7; D may be TRBD1 (6 bases). Germline V lookup: CDR1 DFQATT, CDR2 SNEGSKA (reference sequence). This CDR3 has 11 residues. The CDR3 sequence is CSATRETGDNF. CDR3 DNA: TGCAGTGCTACCCGAGAGACAGGAGATAACTTC.